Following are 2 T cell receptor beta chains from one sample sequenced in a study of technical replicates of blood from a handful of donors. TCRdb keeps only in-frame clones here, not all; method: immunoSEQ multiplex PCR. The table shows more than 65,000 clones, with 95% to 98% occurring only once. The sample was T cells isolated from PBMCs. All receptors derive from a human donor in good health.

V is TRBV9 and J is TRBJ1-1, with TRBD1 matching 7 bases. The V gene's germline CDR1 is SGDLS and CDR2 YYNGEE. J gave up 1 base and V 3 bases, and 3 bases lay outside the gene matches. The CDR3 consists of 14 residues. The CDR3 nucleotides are TGTGCCAGCAGCGGTTCAGGGGGGAACACTGAAGCTTTCTTT. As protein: CASSGSGGNTEAFF.

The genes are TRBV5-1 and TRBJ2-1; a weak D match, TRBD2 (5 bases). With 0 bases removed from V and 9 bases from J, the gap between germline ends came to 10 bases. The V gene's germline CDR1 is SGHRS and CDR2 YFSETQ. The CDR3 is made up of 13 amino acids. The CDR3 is CASSLAGSGEQFF. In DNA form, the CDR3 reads TGCGCCAGCAGCTTGGCGGGGTCAGGTGAGCAGTTCTTC.